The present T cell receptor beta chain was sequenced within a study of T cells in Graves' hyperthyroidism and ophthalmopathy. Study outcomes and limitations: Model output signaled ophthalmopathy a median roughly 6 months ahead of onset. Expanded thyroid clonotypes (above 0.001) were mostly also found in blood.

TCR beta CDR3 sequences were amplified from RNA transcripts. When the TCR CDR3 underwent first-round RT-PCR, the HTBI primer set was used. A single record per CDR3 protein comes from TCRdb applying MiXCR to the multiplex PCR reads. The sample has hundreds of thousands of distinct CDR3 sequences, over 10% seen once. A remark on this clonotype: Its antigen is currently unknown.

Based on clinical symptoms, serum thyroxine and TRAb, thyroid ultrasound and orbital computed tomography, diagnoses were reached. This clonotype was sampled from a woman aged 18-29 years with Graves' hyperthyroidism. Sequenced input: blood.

DNA of the CDR3: TGCGCCAGCAGTCCCACCATATCCAGCACAGATACGCAGTATTTT. It is translated as CASSPTISSTDTQYF. The chain recombines TRBV5-1 with TRBJ2-3; no definite D call. The germline gives CDR1 SGHRS, CDR2 YFSETQ. Trimming took off 5 bases at V and 0 bases at J, with 13 bases between the two ends. The CDR3 contains 15 residues. Looking up the rest from reference TRBV5-1 and TRBJ2-3 gives the full variable domain: KAGVTQTPRYLIKTRGQQVTLSCSPISGHRSVSWYQQTPGQGLQFLFEYFSETQRNKGNFPGRFSGRQFSNSRSEMNVSTLELGDSALYLCASSPTISSTDTQYFGPGTRLTVL.